This T cell receptor beta chain was obtained from a study of T cell responses to AZD1222 COVID-19 vaccine. Assay used: immunoSEQ multiplex PCR; TCRdb lists only in-frame clones, some missing. The sample yields roughly 100,000 clones, roughly nine tenths seen once. Study-wide results and caveats: Baseline serostatus was positive in only a handful of AZD1222 recipients.

The CDR3 totals 19 residues. Germline lookup yields CDR1 MNHEY and CDR2 SVGEGT. V trimming: 4 bases; J trimming: 2 bases; junction bases outside the gene matches: 14. With regard to this clone: No antigen is known for it.

The input for sequencing was peripheral blood, taken on day 0 of AZD1222 vaccination. The chain carries TRBV6-2 or TRBV6-3 and TRBJ2-6, with TRBD1 matching over 7 bases. This sequence was found in an adult in good health. The CDR3 DNA follows: TGTGCCAGCAGTTTGCTTCACAGGGGTTATATGGCTGGGGCCAACGTCCTGACTTTC. Translation gives CASSLLHRGYMAGANVLTF.